The T cell receptor beta chain under discussion was sequenced for a study of molecular identifiers for immune sequencing clone quantification. When naive CD8 T cells were sorted, they were gated as CD8+CD4-CCR7+CD45RA+. In TCRdb, the PCR reads were re-called with MiXCR into one record per CDR3 protein. The table has around 470,000 distinct CDR3 sequences, 20% to 25% seen once. The clonotype comes from a human donor in good health. Some libraries in this study had Jurkat cell RNA spiked in. The sample comprised naive CD8+ T cells from blood, with Jurkat cell RNA spiked in. Subset denoted: FACS-sorted CD8+CD4-CCR7+CD45RA+ naive T cells.

CDR3 bases: TGTGCCAGCAGTTATTCCCCCACCGGGGAGCTGTTTTTT. This encodes CASSYSPTGELFF. The chain uses TRBV6-9 and TRBJ2-2; no clear D gene. The CDR3 length is 13 residues. Germline V gene lookup returns CDR1 MNHGY and CDR2 SVAAGI. V was shortened by 0 bases and J by 4 bases, with 3 bases between the two germline ends.